These 8 T cell receptor beta chains came from one sample sequenced in a study of blood T cell repertoires in COVID-19. Clones were sequenced by immunoSEQ multiplex PCR, and TCRdb holds only the in-frame ones, with some missing. The sample contains around 110,000 clones, around 80% of which appear only once. Sequences were obtained from peripheral blood. These receptors were collected from a woman aged 55-75 years with acute or convalescent COVID-19.

The chain combines TRBV6-5 with TRBJ1-4; D is perhaps TRBD1 (5 bases). The CDR3 extends over 13 amino acids. V lost 6 bases and J 8 bases, leaving 13 bases between the germline ends. Germline V gene sequence: CDR1 MNHEY, CDR2 SVGAGI. The CDR3 is CASRPRVWEKLFF. The CDR3 coding sequence is TGTGCCAGCAGACCCAGGGTTTGGGAAAAACTGTTTTTT.

The gene calls are TRBV28 and TRBJ1-2; a possible D gene is TRBD1 (5 bases). CDR1 is MDHEN, CDR2 SYDVKM, per germline. V was cut by 6 bases and J by 7 bases, with 15 bases left in between. This CDR3 region has 13 residues. The CDR3 sequence is CASSPDTYLGYTF. CDR3 DNA sequence: TGTGCCAGCAGCCCGGACACCTACCTTGGCTACACCTTC.

The rearrangement joins TRBV19 to TRBJ1-1; TRBD1 might be the D (6 bases). CDR1 and CDR2 (germline): LNHDA, SQIVND (reference sequence). The V end lost 3 bases, the J end lost 4 bases, and 12 bases lay between the germline ends. The CDR3 consists of 14 residues. CDR3 sequence (DNA): TGTGCCAGTAGTATTTCGGGCAGGGGCACTGAAGCTTTCTTT. This sequence encodes CASSISGRGTEAFF.

The V gene is TRBV2, the J gene TRBJ1-1; possible D gene TRBD1, 5 bases. With 6 bases removed from V and 2 bases from J, the gap between germline ends came to 13 bases. CDR1 and CDR2 from the germline V gene are SNHLY and FYNNEI. There are 14 residues in the CDR3. The CDR3 DNA sequence: TGTGCCAGCAGGGAGGGACTGGAAAACACTGAAGCTTTCTTT. This encodes CASREGLENTEAFF.

This clone was seen a handful of times. The chain couples TRBV30 to TRBJ2-2; 9 bases are a match to TRBD1. The CDR3 is 15 residues long. The germline V gene has CDR1 GTSNPN and CDR2 SVGIG (reference sequence). J gave up 5 bases and V 3 bases, and 7 bases lay outside the gene matches. The CDR3 loop is CAWSRGQGRTGELFF. CDR3 coding DNA: TGTGCCTGGAGCCGGGGACAGGGACGTACCGGGGAGCTGTTTTTT.

As DNA, the CDR3 is TGTGCTAGTGGTCAATGGACAGGCGGCGGCTATGGCTACACCTTC. It translates to CASGQWTGGGYGYTF. V usage is TRBV12-5 and J usage is TRBJ1-2, with 7 bases aligning to TRBD1. The CDR3 loop spans 15 amino acids. Trimming removed 5 bases from V and 4 bases from J; junction bases left unmatched: 10. Germline CDR1 and CDR2: LGHNT and FRNRAP.

This chain connects TRBV6-6 to TRBJ1-2; tentatively, D is TRBD1 (5 bases). CDR1 MNHNY and CDR2 SVGAGI come from the germline V gene (reference sequence). The CDR3 is 14 amino acids. V was cut by 7 bases and J by 4 bases, with 16 bases left in between. CDR3 sequence reads: CASTKTDRSYGYTF. The DNA for the CDR3 is TGTGCCAGCACCAAGACAGATAGGTCCTATGGCTACACCTTC.

This clone has a single count. The V call is TRBV27, the J call TRBJ2-3; TRBD2 is a possible D gene (6 bases). The germline V and J ends were trimmed by 8 bases and 2 bases, with 11 bases remaining between them. This CDR3 contains 13 residues. Germline values: CDR1 MNHEY, CDR2 SMNVEV (reference sequence). The CDR3 region has the DNA TGTGCCAGCCAAACTAGCCTCACAGATACGCAGTATTTT. This sequence encodes CASQTSLTDTQYF.